This passage covers 23 T cell receptor beta chains from one sample sequenced in a study of shared clonotypes between healthy human individuals. Measured with immunoSEQ multiplex PCR; TCRdb has only the in-frame clones, and not every one. The sample contains 1.4 million to 1.5 million clones, around 95% of which appear only once. The sample comprised naive CD4+ T cells sorted from blood. Subset described: CD45RA+ positively selected. The receptors shown here come from a man aged 25 to 40 in good health.

The CDR3 DNA is TGTGCCACCAGGCCGGTAGCGGGAGACCCCAGCTCCTACAATGAGCAGTTCTTC. As protein: CATRPVAGDPSSYNEQFF. V and J are TRBV10-3 and TRBJ2-1; TRBD2 agrees at 9 bases. V shed 10 bases and J 0 bases; nucleotides not matched to a gene: 16. CDR1 ENHRY and CDR2 SYGVKD come from the germline V gene. The CDR3 extends over 18 amino acids.

V gene TRBV27 combines with J gene TRBJ2-7; 10 positions agree with TRBD1. V lost 6 bases and J lost 1; bases outside the gene matches: 9. Per germline, CDR1 MNHEY and CDR2 SMNVEV (reference sequence). The CDR3 extends over 16 amino acids. Here the CDR3 reads CASRRFGTGDSYEQYF. CDR3 DNA sequence: TGTGCCAGCAGGAGATTCGGGACAGGGGATTCCTACGAGCAGTACTTC.

The rearrangement joins TRBV10-1 to TRBJ2-7; D is uncertain. Trimming cost V 5 bases and J 2 bases, with 16 bases left between them. The germline V gene has CDR1 WNHNN and CDR2 SYGVQD (reference sequence). The CDR3 consists of 15 residues. The CDR3 DNA is TGCGCCAGCAGTCAGACAAGTATCAGCCCCTACGAGCAGTACTTC. Translated: CASSQTSISPYEQYF.

The chain joins TRBV5-1 to TRBJ2-7; tentative D call: TRBD2 (6 bases). With 0 bases removed from V and 6 bases from J, the gap between germline ends came to 13 bases. The CDR3 is made up of 14 amino acids. CDR1 SGHRS and CDR2 YFSETQ come from the germline V gene. The DNA of the CDR3 is TGCGCCAGCAGCTTGGGTCACATGGAGGGCGAGCAGTACTTC. Translation gives CASSLGHMEGEQYF.

The chain joins TRBV5-5 to TRBJ1-2; D gene uncertain. The CDR3 is 17 amino acids. V gave up 0 bases and J gave up 0 bases, with 15 bases separating them. CDR1 is SGHKS and CDR2 is YYEKEE in the germline V gene (reference sequence). CDR3 protein: CASSLATGPATNYGYTF. The CDR3, as DNA: TGTGCCAGCAGCTTGGCGACTGGACCAGCTACTAACTATGGCTACACCTTC.

For this clone: Compared with germline, one end of the junction differs, possibly owing to a read error. The chain joins TRBV18 to TRBJ2-1, with D maybe TRBD2 (6 bases). CDR3 length: 16 residues. Germline CDR1 reads KGHSH; CDR2 reads LQKENI. The CDR3 region is CASSPNSRDFLRSQLF. The CDR3 bases are TGTGCCAGCTCACCGAATTCCCGGGACTTCTTGAGGTCGCAGCTCTTC.

The chain has TRBV5-1 and TRBJ2-5; D tentatively reads TRBD1 or TRBD2 (6 bases each). CDR1 and CDR2 (germline): SGHRS, YFSETQ. Trimming took 3 bases from V and 2 from J, leaving 11 bases between them. This CDR3 comprises 14 residues. CDR3 sequence (DNA): TGCGCCAGCAGCTCAGGGGAGGTACAAGAGACCCAGTACTTC. Its protein product is CASSSGEVQETQYF.

This CDR3 reads CASSYLSVGGGETQYF. The CDR3 bases are TGTGCCAGCAGTTACCTTTCGGTCGGAGGGGGGGAGACCCAGTACTTC. The chain employs TRBV6-5 and TRBJ2-5; D is tentatively TRBD1 or TRBD2 (6 bases each). The CDR3 has 16 amino acids. V was clipped by 2 bases and J by 5 bases, with 18 bases between them. Per germline, CDR1 MNHEY and CDR2 SVGAGI.

V and J are TRBV7-2 and TRBJ2-7; 10 nucleotides line up with TRBD2. V lost 3 bases to trimming and J lost 3 bases; unmatched junction nucleotides: 5. Germline CDR1 and CDR2: SGHTA and FQGNSA. This CDR3 region has 15 residues. CDR3 in amino acids: CASSFGLAEFYEQYF. The DNA of the CDR3 is TGTGCCAGCAGCTTCGGACTAGCGGAGTTCTACGAGCAGTACTTC.

The chain joins TRBV2 to TRBJ2-3; 8 bases are a match to TRBD2. Losses at the gene ends were 6 bases for V and 1 base for J; bases not matched to a gene: 3. Germline loops: CDR1 SNHLY, CDR2 FYNNEI. CDR3 length: 14 amino acids. The CDR3 loop is CASSATSGTDTQYF. CDR3 DNA sequence: TGTGCCAGCAGCGCGACTAGCGGCACAGATACGCAGTATTTT.

J is TRBJ2-1 and V is TRBV19; the D gene could be TRBD1 or TRBD2 (5 bases each). CDR1 and CDR2 (germline): LNHDA, SQIVND (reference sequence). This CDR3 contains 15 residues. V lost 7 bases, J lost 9 bases, and 22 bases lay in between. CDR3 in amino acids: CASNLGASGGVEQFF. The CDR3, as DNA: TGTGCCAGTAACCTGGGAGCTAGTGGGGGTGTTGAGCAGTTCTTC.

This chain connects TRBV5-1 to TRBJ2-7, with a tentative D call TRBD2 (6 bases). The germline V gene encodes CDR1 SGHRS and CDR2 YFSETQ. The length of the CDR3 is 16 residues. V was clipped by 4 bases and J by 0 bases, with 17 bases between them. This CDR3 is CASSPSWTGDSYEQYF. CDR3 coding DNA: TGCGCCAGCAGCCCCTCCTGGACGGGAGACTCCTACGAGCAGTACTTC.

This rearrangement joins TRBV6-6 to TRBJ2-7; the D gene is possibly TRBD2 (6 bases). Trimming cost V 2 bases and J 2 bases, with 13 bases left between them. The CDR3 length is 15 residues. CDR1 and CDR2 (germline): MNHNY, SVGAGI (reference sequence). CDR3 nucleotides: TGTGCCAGCAGTTACCGACTAGGCGGGCCCTACGAGCAGTACTTC. The encoded protein is CASSYRLGGPYEQYF.

The V call is TRBV5-1, the J call TRBJ2-6; the D gene is possibly TRBD1 (6 bases). The germline gives CDR1 SGHRS, CDR2 YFSETQ. This CDR3 comprises 19 residues. The V end lost 4 bases, the J end lost 0 bases, and 20 bases lay between the germline ends. CDR3 sequence (DNA): TGCGCCAGCAGCAAGCAGGCCGGGACACGGAACTCTGGGGCCAACGTCCTGACTTTC. It specifies CASSKQAGTRNSGANVLTF.

V is TRBV29-1 and J is TRBJ1-1, with a possible D match to TRBD1 (5 bases). This CDR3 is 13 amino acids long. CDR1 and CDR2 (germline): SQVTM, ANQGSEA. The V and J ends lost 5 bases and 3 bases respectively, with 13 bases between them. The CDR3 DNA reads TGCAGCGTTAACCAGGGCAGGGACACTGAAGCTTTCTTT. Translating it yields CSVNQGRDTEAFF. Together with reference TRBV29-1 and TRBJ1-1, the CDR3 gives the full variable domain: SAVISQKPSRDICQRGTSLTIQCQVDSQVTMMFWYRQQPGQSLTLIATANQGSEATYESGFVIDKFPISRPNLTFSTLTVSNMSPEDSSIYLCSVNQGRDTEAFFGQGTRLTVV.

This chain connects TRBV28 to TRBJ2-7, with a possible D match to TRBD1 (6 bases). CDR1 is MDHEN, CDR2 SYDVKM, per germline. The V end lost 2 bases, the J end lost 2 bases, and 16 bases lay between the germline ends. This CDR3 spans 16 amino acids. This CDR3 is CASSLGLLRGTYEQYF. The CDR3 region has the DNA TGTGCCAGCAGTTTAGGCCTACTCAGGGGAACCTACGAGCAGTACTTC.

The chain has TRBV30 and TRBJ1-2; D unclear. Trimming took 3 bases from V and 5 from J, leaving 7 bases between them. The CDR3 spans 11 residues. In germline, CDR1 is GTSNPN, CDR2 SVGIG (reference sequence). CDR3 loop: CAWRVPYGYTF. CDR3 nucleotides: TGTGCCTGGAGGGTCCCTTATGGCTACACCTTC.

The CDR3 DNA reads TGTGCCATCAACAGGGAACCGAGGGGTGAGCAGTTCTTC. Amino acids: CAINREPRGEQFF. The V call is TRBV10-3, the J call TRBJ2-1, with a possible D match to TRBD1 (6 bases). Germline V gives CDR1 ENHRY, CDR2 SYGVKD. The V end was cut by 7 bases, the J end by 9 bases, with 16 bases between. This CDR3 contains 13 residues.

The rearrangement links TRBV7-6 to TRBJ2-3, with D perhaps matching TRBD1 (8 bases). CDR1 SGHVS and CDR2 FNYEAQ come from the germline V gene. CDR3 length: 16 amino acids. V dropped 5 bases and J dropped 6 bases, with 21 bases sitting between them. The CDR3: CASSPRLARQGDTQYF. Here the CDR3 DNA reads TGTGCCAGCAGCCCGCGACTAGCTAGACAGGGGGATACGCAGTATTTT.

This sequence joins TRBV10-3 and TRBJ2-7; the D gene is possibly TRBD2 (5 bases). CDR3 length: 15 amino acids. Trimming stripped 6 bases from V and 2 bases from J, with 17 bases between. CDR1 is ENHRY, CDR2 SYGVKD, per germline. The CDR3 DNA reads as TGTGCCATCAGGGCCTCGGTTAGCGAAACCTACGAGCAGTACTTC. Translating gives CAIRASVSETYEQYF.

V is TRBV27 and J is TRBJ1-2; 7 bases match TRBD1. The CDR3 length is 13 residues. V was pared by 5 bases and J by 5 bases, with 5 bases of the junction left unmatched. CDR1 is MNHEY and CDR2 is SMNVEV in the germline V gene (reference sequence). The chain's CDR3 is CASSSVTGYGYTF. CDR3 nucleotides: TGTGCCAGCAGTAGCGTGACAGGGTATGGCTACACCTTC.

Here the CDR3 DNA reads TGTGCCAGCAGCGGGGGACAGCGCAAGCAGTTCTTC. It encodes CASSGGQRKQFF. The V call is TRBV5-6, the J call TRBJ2-1; 7 bases agree with TRBD1. The CDR3 is 12 residues long. Germline CDR1 and CDR2: SGHDT and YYEEEE. The V gene end was trimmed by 4 bases and the J gene end by 11 bases; junction bases not matched to a gene: 6.

This chain links TRBV7-6 with TRBJ2-3, with D tentatively TRBD2 (7 bases). CDR1 is SGHVS and CDR2 is FNYEAQ in the germline V gene. CDR3 length: 20 residues. V lost 5 bases, J lost 3 bases, and 30 bases lay in between. The CDR3 sequence: CASSPKGVGRLAATTDTQYF. Here the CDR3 DNA reads TGTGCCAGCAGCCCCAAGGGGGTCGGACGGCTAGCGGCTACTACAGATACGCAGTATTTT.